This T cell receptor beta chain comes out of a study of response to subunit inactivated influenza vaccine. A word on this clonotype: Its cognate antigen is unknown.

Study-level points and caveats: Authors proposed each seasonal influenza vaccination draws in few new T cells.

The CDR3 extends over 14 amino acids. Germline CDR1 and CDR2: LGHNA and YNFKEQ. V was cut by 6 bases and J by 5 bases, with 14 bases left in between. TCRdb recomputed calls from the RT-PCR reads with MiXCR, one row per CDR3 protein. The sample carries about 500,000 distinct CDR3 sequences, more than 15% recorded once. The sample was CD4+ T cells sorted from PBMCs, taken around 25 months after vaccination. The sequence was collected from a man aged 50 to 69 who received an inactivated influenza vaccine. J is TRBJ2-1 and V is TRBV4-2, with D tentatively TRBD2 (6 bases). CDR3: CASSLRDFDNEQFF. The CDR3 DNA reads as TGTGCCAGCAGTCTCCGGGACTTCGACAATGAGCAGTTCTTC.